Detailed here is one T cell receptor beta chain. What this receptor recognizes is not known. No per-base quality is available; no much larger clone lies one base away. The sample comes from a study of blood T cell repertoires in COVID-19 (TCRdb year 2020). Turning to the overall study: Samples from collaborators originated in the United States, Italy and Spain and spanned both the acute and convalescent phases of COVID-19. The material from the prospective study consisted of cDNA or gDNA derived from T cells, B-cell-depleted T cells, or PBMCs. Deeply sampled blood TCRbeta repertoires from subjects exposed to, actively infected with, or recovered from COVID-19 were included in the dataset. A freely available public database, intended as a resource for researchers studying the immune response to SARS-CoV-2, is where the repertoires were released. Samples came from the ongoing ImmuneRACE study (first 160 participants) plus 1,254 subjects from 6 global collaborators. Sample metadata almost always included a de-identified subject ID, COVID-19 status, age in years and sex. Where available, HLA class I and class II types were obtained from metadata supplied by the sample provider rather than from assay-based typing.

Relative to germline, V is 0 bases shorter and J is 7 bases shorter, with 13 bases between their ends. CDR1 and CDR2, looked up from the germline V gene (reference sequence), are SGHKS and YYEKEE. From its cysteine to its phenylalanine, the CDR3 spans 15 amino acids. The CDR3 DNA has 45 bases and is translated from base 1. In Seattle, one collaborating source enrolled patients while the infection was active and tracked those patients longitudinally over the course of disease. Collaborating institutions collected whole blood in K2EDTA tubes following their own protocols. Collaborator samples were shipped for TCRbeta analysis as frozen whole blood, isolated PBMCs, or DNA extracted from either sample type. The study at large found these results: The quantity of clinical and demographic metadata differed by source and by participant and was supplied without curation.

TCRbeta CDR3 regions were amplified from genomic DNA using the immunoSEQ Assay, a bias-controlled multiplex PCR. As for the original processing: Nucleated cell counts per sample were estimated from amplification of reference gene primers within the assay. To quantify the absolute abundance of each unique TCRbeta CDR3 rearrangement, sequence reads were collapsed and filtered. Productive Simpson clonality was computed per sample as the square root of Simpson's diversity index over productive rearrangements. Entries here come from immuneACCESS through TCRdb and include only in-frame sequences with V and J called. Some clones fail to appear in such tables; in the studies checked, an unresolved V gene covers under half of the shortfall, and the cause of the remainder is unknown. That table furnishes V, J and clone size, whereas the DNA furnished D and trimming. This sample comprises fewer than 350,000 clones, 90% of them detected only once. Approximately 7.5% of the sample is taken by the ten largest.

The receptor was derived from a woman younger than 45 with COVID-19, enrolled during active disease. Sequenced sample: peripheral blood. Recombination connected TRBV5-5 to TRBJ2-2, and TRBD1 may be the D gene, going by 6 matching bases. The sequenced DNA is TGTGCCAGCAGCTTGGCAGGGGCCGGACGCGGGGAGCTGTTTTTT. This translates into CASSLAGAGRGELFF.